Included here is one T cell receptor (beta chain) sequence, with context. What it recognizes is unknown. PCR employed 60 Vbeta and 13 Jbeta primers. Using immunoSEQ multiplex PCR, the repertoire was profiled, and TCRdb retains in-frame clones only, with some absent. The table has approximately 180,000 clones, about three quarters seen once; the top ten hold less than 1.1%. V lost 7 bases and J 8 bases, leaving 18 bases between the germline ends. The length of the CDR3 is 14 residues. The germline V gene has CDR1 MGHDK and CDR2 SYGVNS. This record belongs to a study of cytomegalovirus exposure and HLA in healthy donors. Study-wide findings and caveats: Later analysis identified about 15,000 TCR beta sequences associated with HLA alleles, using a false discovery rate threshold of 0.05.

Sequenced sample: PBMCs. This rearrangement joins TRBV25-1 to TRBJ2-1; D is possibly TRBD2 (6 bases). This TCR came from a woman aged 40 to 50 in good health and CMV-seronegative. Written as DNA, the CDR3 is TGTGCCAGCACCGACGGGCGGGAAATTGATGAGCAGTTCTTC. Its translation: CASTDGREIDEQFF.